This paragraph reports one T cell receptor beta chain. This entry belongs to a study of blood T cell repertoires in COVID-19. Clones were sequenced by immunoSEQ multiplex PCR, and TCRdb holds only the in-frame ones, with some missing. The sample has about 74,000 clones, almost 85% seen once. This TCR derives from a man aged 50 to 60 with acute or convalescent COVID-19. What was sequenced was peripheral blood.

In nucleotides, the CDR3 is TGTGCCTGGACCGGCCTTAATAGGGGCACCGGGGAGCTGTTTTTT. It codes for CAWTGLNRGTGELFF. The V call is TRBV30, the J call TRBJ2-2; perhaps TRBD1 as D (5 bases). The CDR3 runs to 15 residues. In germline, CDR1 is GTSNPN, CDR2 SVGIG (reference sequence). Trimming took 4 bases from V and 4 from J, leaving 16 bases between them.